This T cell receptor (beta chain) was recovered during a study of T cells in Graves' hyperthyroidism and ophthalmopathy. As for this clonotype: Its specificity is not known.

Ophthalmopathy in the patients scored at least 3 on Clinical Activity Score and at least 4 on NOSPECS grade, lasting under 3 months. Any patient presenting with uncontrolled infection, other autoimmune disease, pregnancy or lactation was left out. Diagnoses were made from clinical symptoms, serum measures (thyroxine and TRAb), thyroid ultrasound and orbital computed tomography. Study results and limitations: Most thyroid-expanded clonotypes above 0.001 were also found in blood.

Germline assignment: CDR1 LNHDA and CDR2 SQIVND (reference sequence). The CDR3 is 15 residues long. V lost 1 base, J lost 7 bases, and 16 bases lay in between. From RNA transcripts, TCR beta CDR3 regions were amplified. First-round RT-PCR of the TCR CDR3 relied on the HTBI primer set. TCRdb re-called the multiplex PCR reads with MiXCR, one entry per CDR3 protein. The data hold 350,000 to 400,000 distinct CDR3 sequences, with roughly 20% observed a single time. This chain joins TRBV19 and TRBJ1-1; D might be TRBD1 (5 bases). The sequence was collected from a man younger than 35 with Graves' ophthalmopathy. The source material was blood. CDR3 amino acids: CASSIAGSGTNEAFF. CDR3 coding DNA: TGTGCCAGTAGTATAGCAGGGTCTGGCACAAATGAAGCTTTCTTT.